The 27 T cell receptor beta chains in this list originate from one sample, sequenced in a study of response to subunit inactivated influenza vaccine. TCRdb reanalysed the RT-PCR reads using MiXCR and keeps one entry per CDR3 protein. The sample shows about 780,000 distinct CDR3 sequences, around a sixth of them seen only once. The sample in question was PBMCs from blood, obtained 4 to 6 days after vaccination. All receptors derive from a man in his fifties who received an inactivated influenza vaccine.

This clonotype was detected ten times or more. A read error may account for a junction end that differs from germline. The V gene is TRBV20-1, the J gene TRBJ2-7; TRBD1 agrees at 7 bases. Germline V gene sequence: CDR1 DFQATT, CDR2 SNEGSKA (reference sequence). CDR3 length: 18 residues. DNA of the CDR3: TGCAGTGCTAGAGACACTCCGGGACAGATACTATTTACCCATTCGCCGCCTTTC. Translating gives CSARDTPGQILFTHSPPF.

The genes are TRBV20-1 and TRBJ2-7; TRBD2 matches 15 bases. V was clipped by 3 bases and J by 9 bases; unmatched bases: 12. The length of the CDR3 is 16 residues. Germline lookup yields CDR1 DFQATT and CDR2 SNEGSKA (reference sequence). CDR3: CSASGTSGGPVMTQYF. The CDR3 DNA sequence: TGCAGTGCTAGTGGGACTAGCGGGGGGCCTGTAATGACGCAGTACTTC.

J is TRBJ2-7 and V is TRBV20-1; TRBD1 aligns across 9 bases. J was trimmed by 0 bases and V by 5 bases; bases with no gene match: 5. Germline assignment: CDR1 DFQATT and CDR2 SNEGSKA (reference sequence). The CDR3 length is 14 residues. The CDR3 here is CSAEGQGPSYEQYF. In nucleotides, the CDR3 is TGCAGTGCTGAGGGACAGGGCCCCTCCTACGAGCAGTACTTC.

The chain recombines TRBV5-1 with TRBJ2-4; no firm D call. The length of the CDR3 is 13 residues. Germline CDR1 is SGHRS and CDR2 is YFSETQ. The V gene lost 7 bases and the J gene lost 2 bases, with 10 bases spanning the gap. This chain's CDR3 is CASQLDSKNIQYF. CDR3 bases: TGCGCCAGCCAACTGGATTCCAAAAACATTCAGTACTTC.

This clonotype was seen a few times. This chain's CDR3 is CASSHFQGQGARFNEQYF. The CDR3 DNA follows: TGTGCCAGCAGTCATTTTCAGGGACAGGGGGCGCGGTTTAACGAGCAGTACTTC. This chain links TRBV28 with TRBJ2-7; 12 bases line up with TRBD1. Germline-derived CDR1 and CDR2 are MDHEN and SYDVKM. The CDR3 consists of 18 residues. Trimming removed 5 bases from V and 5 bases from J; junction bases left unmatched: 16.

The chain has TRBV7-9 and TRBJ2-1; TRBD2 aligns across 9 bases. Germline values: CDR1 SEHNR, CDR2 FQNEAQ (reference sequence). This CDR3 is built from 17 residues. V trimming: 5 bases; J trimming: 7 bases; junction bases outside the gene matches: 15. CDR3 bases: TGTGCCAGCAGCCCCCGTGGCGTAGCGGGAGAGTTAAATGAGCAGTTCTTC. It yields the protein CASSPRGVAGELNEQFF.

The chain has TRBV6-2 or TRBV6-3 and TRBJ2-1; D unresolved. Germline lookup yields CDR1 MNHEY and CDR2 SVGEGT. Trimming took off 7 bases at V and 8 bases at J, with 9 bases between the two ends. This CDR3 comprises 11 residues. Here the CDR3 reads CASTDEYEQFF. CDR3 coding DNA: TGTGCCAGCACCGACGAATATGAGCAGTTCTTC.

This clonotype was found many times. The gene calls are TRBV4-3 and TRBJ2-6; D ambiguous. The V and J ends lost 7 bases and 0 bases respectively, with 13 bases between them. The CDR3 extends over 16 amino acids. Germline CDR1 and CDR2: LGHNA and YSLEER. The CDR3 DNA follows: TGCGCCAGCATCCCACAATTGGGCTCTGGGGCCAACGTCCTGACTTTC. Amino acid sequence: CASIPQLGSGANVLTF.

The chain recombines TRBV11-2 with TRBJ2-1, with D possibly being TRBD1 or TRBD2 (5 bases each). With 2 bases removed from V and 9 bases from J, the gap between germline ends came to 17 bases. The CDR3 is 15 amino acids. Germline-derived CDR1 and CDR2 are SGHAT and FQNNGV. The CDR3 nucleotides are TGTGCCAGCAGCTTAAGTCGGGACCCCTACGGTGAGCAGTTCTTC. It yields the protein CASSLSRDPYGEQFF.

This rearrangement joins TRBV6-2 or TRBV6-3 to TRBJ1-1, with D hard to call. The V and J ends lost 5 bases and 4 bases respectively, with 11 bases between them. Germline CDR1 is MNHEY and CDR2 is SVGEGT. There are 13 residues in the CDR3. This CDR3 is CASSDEATTEAFF. The CDR3 DNA reads TGTGCCAGCAGTGACGAGGCAACCACTGAAGCTTTCTTT.

The chain couples TRBV6-6 to TRBJ2-7; D remains ambiguous. The CDR3 loop spans 12 amino acids. With 6 bases removed from V and 3 bases from J, the gap between germline ends came to 9 bases. The germline CDR1 and CDR2 sequences are MNHNY and SVGAGI (reference sequence). The CDR3 sequence: CASREGDYEQYF. In nucleotides, the CDR3 is TGTGCCAGCAGGGAAGGAGACTACGAGCAGTACTTC.

A few counts support this clonotype. This chain links TRBV20-1 with TRBJ2-2; either TRBD1 or TRBD2 may fit D (5 bases each). The germline CDR1 and CDR2 sequences are DFQATT and SNEGSKA (reference sequence). The V end was cut by 5 bases, the J end by 5 bases, with 15 bases between. CDR3 length: 14 residues. CDR3 sequence: CSARGQRPTGELFF. The CDR3 DNA sequence: TGCAGTGCTCGGGGCCAGCGGCCAACCGGGGAGCTGTTTTTT.

This clonotype was seen repeatedly, ten times or more. Because the CDR3's place on the DNA is in doubt, the DNA is left out and the CDR3 is given as listed by TCRdb. V gene TRBV29-1 combines with J gene TRBJ2-1; TRBD2 is the table's D call, not checked against the DNA. The CDR3 is 18 amino acids long, termini counted. Germline V CDR1 and CDR2: SQVTM, ANQGSEA. The CDR3 sequence: CSVEGVGGTASLDNEQFF.

V is TRBV20-1 and J is TRBJ2-7; the match to TRBD2 covers 7 bases. V was pared by 0 bases and J by 5 bases, with 7 bases of the junction left unmatched. From germline, CDR1 is DFQATT and CDR2 SNEGSKA (reference sequence). The CDR3 loop spans 14 amino acids. CDR3 region: CSARDFSGGDEQYF. CDR3 nucleotide sequence: TGCAGTGCTAGAGATTTCTCTGGGGGGGACGAGCAGTACTTC.

Of note for this clonotype: The junction does not match germline at one end; this may be a read error. The chain is built from TRBV19 and TRBJ1-2; D gene ambiguous. CDR3 length equals 15 residues. Germline CDR1 and CDR2: LNHDA and SQIVND (reference sequence). In DNA form, the CDR3 reads TGTGCCAGTACCCCCGGACGAGGCCCCGGCTATGGCCACACCTTC. Translating it yields CASTPGRGPGYGHTF.

V usage is TRBV3-1 and J usage is TRBJ1-2; 10 positions agree with TRBD1. J was trimmed by 2 bases and V by 3 bases; bases with no gene match: 3. Germline V CDR1 and CDR2: LGHDT, YNNKEL (reference sequence). CDR3 size: 15 residues. The CDR3 spells CASSHRTGGNYGYTF. The CDR3 region has the DNA TGTGCCAGCAGCCACCGGACAGGGGGAAACTATGGCTACACCTTC.

This clonotype was observed a few times. The chain joins TRBV6-4 to TRBJ2-1; D unclear. The CDR3 has 13 residues. V was shortened by 1 base and J by 7 bases, with 8 bases between the two germline ends. In germline, CDR1 is MRHNA, CDR2 SNTAGT. The CDR3 protein is CASSDFGDNEQFF. The CDR3 region has the DNA TGTGCCAGCAGTGACTTTGGGGATAATGAGCAGTTCTTC.

The J gene is TRBJ1-1, the V gene TRBV10-3, with 7 bases identical to TRBD1. CDR1 and CDR2 (germline): ENHRY, SYGVKD. The CDR3 is 17 residues long. V lost 2 bases and J lost 5; bases outside the gene matches: 14. DNA for the CDR3: TGTGCCATCAGTGAGACCCCGGAGGTCAGGGGGGATACTGAAGCTTTCTTT. The encoded protein is CAISETPEVRGDTEAFF.

Here the CDR3 DNA reads TGTGCCAGCAGCTTGGTGGGACAGCATACCAATGAGCAGTTCTTC. The encoded protein is CASSLVGQHTNEQFF. V is TRBV5-6 and J is TRBJ2-1; TRBD1 aligns across 7 bases. The CDR3 sequence is 15 residues long. After removal of 0 bases from V and 6 bases from J, the junction contained 6 bases not matched to a gene. Germline lookup yields CDR1 SGHDT and CDR2 YYEEEE.

This clonotype was observed a few times. V gene TRBV3-1 combines with J gene TRBJ2-6, with no clear D. Germline CDR1 reads LGHDT; CDR2 reads YNNKEL (reference sequence). Trimming removed 0 bases from V and 1 base from J, with 13 bases in between. CDR3 length: 18 residues. The CDR3 loop is CASSQDQPGFSGANVLTF. DNA of the CDR3: TGTGCCAGCAGCCAAGATCAGCCCGGGTTTTCTGGGGCCAACGTCCTGACTTTC.

This clonotype has more than one count but fewer than ten. The V and J genes are TRBV20-1 and TRBJ1-6; D may be TRBD1 (5 bases). With 4 bases removed from V and 9 bases from J, the gap between germline ends came to 19 bases. This CDR3 contains 15 residues. Germline assignment: CDR1 DFQATT and CDR2 SNEGSKA (reference sequence). CDR3 protein: CSAIDAGPHGSPLHF. In DNA form, the CDR3 reads TGCAGTGCTATAGACGCGGGGCCTCATGGTTCACCCCTCCACTTT.

This clonotype was seen more than once but under ten times. The rearrangement uses TRBV29-1 and TRBJ2-7, with D perhaps TRBD1 (5 bases). The CDR3 consists of 12 residues. Germline assignment: CDR1 SQVTM and CDR2 ANQGSEA. V was pared by 5 bases and J by 3 bases, with 11 bases between. In nucleotides, the CDR3 is TGCAGCGTTACTAACAGGAACTACGAGCAGTACTTC. Translating gives CSVTNRNYEQYF.

This clonotype was observed a few times. This rearrangement joins TRBV3-1 to TRBJ2-7; 7 nucleotides match TRBD1. The V gene end was trimmed by 6 bases and the J gene end by 1 base; junction bases not matched to a gene: 6. Germline-derived CDR1 and CDR2 are LGHDT and YNNKEL (reference sequence). This CDR3 has 14 residues. The CDR3 protein is CASRGTERSYEQYF. In DNA form, the CDR3 reads TGTGCCAGCAGGGGGACAGAGAGATCCTACGAGCAGTACTTC.

The chain carries TRBV3-1 and TRBJ1-2; D is undetermined. Germline lookup yields CDR1 LGHDT and CDR2 YNNKEL (reference sequence). The CDR3 is made up of 14 amino acids. V lost 8 bases to trimming and J lost 0 bases, with 13 bases between them. In DNA, the CDR3 is TGTGCCAGCTCTGGGCCAAGCGCTAACTATGGCTACACCTTC. Its protein is CASSGPSANYGYTF.

There are a few counts of this clonotype. The gene calls are TRBV7-9 and TRBJ2-7, with a weak D call TRBD1 (6 bases). V dropped 6 bases and J dropped 3 bases, with 15 bases sitting between them. The germline V gene encodes CDR1 SEHNR and CDR2 FQNEAQ (reference sequence). The CDR3 has 14 amino acids. The CDR3 nucleotides are TGTGCCAGCAGAGCTACAGGGTCCGGCTACGAGCAGTACTTC. Translating it yields CASRATGSGYEQYF.

This clonotype was counted only a few times. This chain connects TRBV6-1 to TRBJ2-2; TRBD1 aligns across 7 bases. This CDR3 contains 14 residues. CDR1 is MNHNS, CDR2 SASEGT, per germline. The V and J ends lost 5 bases and 6 bases, in that order; junction bases with no gene match: 6. The CDR3 spells CASSTGAGAGELFF. CDR3 nucleotide sequence: TGTGCCAGCAGTACAGGGGCAGGGGCCGGGGAGCTGTTTTTT.

This chain links TRBV6-1 with TRBJ2-7, with a possible D match to TRBD2 (5 bases). Germline CDR1 is MNHNS and CDR2 is SASEGT. Trimming removed 6 bases from V and 6 bases from J, with 15 bases in between. The CDR3 is 13 amino acids. The CDR3 here is CASSKGLKGEQYF. CDR3 nucleotide sequence: TGTGCCAGCAGCAAAGGACTCAAGGGCGAGCAGTACTTC.